This entry concerns a single TCR beta chain. The V gene's germline CDR1 is LGHDT and CDR2 YNNKEL (reference sequence). V was pared by 2 bases and J by 8 bases, with 13 bases between. The CDR3 sequence is 14 residues long. In the study's own analysis: By means of reference gene primer amplification, nucleated cell counts were estimated. The assay was immunoSEQ multiplex PCR, and TCRdb's table has in-frame clones only and misses some. D and trimming come from the DNA, and the V and J calls and clone size come from that table. The sample contains fewer than 350,000 clones, 70% to 90% of which appear only once. Enrolment of Seattle patients took place during active infection, and they were followed longitudinally. These data are taken from a study of blood T cell repertoires in COVID-19. Study information: Sample material is recorded as cDNA or gDNA derived from T cells, B-cell-depleted T cells, or PBMCs.

Sequencing was performed on peripheral blood. The chain joins TRBV3-1 (or the pseudogene TRBV3-2) to TRBJ2-1; TRBD1 might be the D (6 bases). This TCR was recovered from a woman aged 30 to 39 with COVID-19, enrolled during active disease. The CDR3 reads CASSQNSGADEQFF. The CDR3 region has the DNA TGTGCCAGCAGCCAAAACTCAGGGGCCGATGAGCAGTTCTTC.